A single sample is the source of the 4 T cell receptor beta chains below, sequenced in a study of blood T cell repertoires in COVID-19. The table came from immunoSEQ multiplex PCR; TCRdb's copy has only in-frame clones and leaves some out. The sample contains 250,000 to 300,000 clones, 80% to 90% of which appear only once. Sequencing was carried out using peripheral blood. The origin of the receptors is a woman in her 70s with COVID-19, enrolled during active disease.

The chain has TRBV5-4 and TRBJ1-2; the D gene is possibly TRBD1 (5 bases). Germline V gene sequence: CDR1 SGHNT, CDR2 YYREEE (reference sequence). This CDR3 comprises 15 residues. V lost 0 bases and J 8 bases, leaving 17 bases between the germline ends. Here the CDR3 DNA reads TGTGCCAGCAGCTTGGTCGGCCAGGGATTTCGAGGCTACACCTTC. Translated, it gives CASSLVGQGFRGYTF.

This chain uses TRBV4-3 with TRBJ2-7; 11 bases line up with TRBD2. The CDR3 has 17 amino acids. Germline V gives CDR1 LGHNA, CDR2 YSLEER. V was pared by 0 bases and J by 2 bases, with 6 bases of the junction left unmatched. The CDR3 coding sequence is TGCGCCAGCAGCCAAGAAATTGGACTAGCGGGCACCTACGAGCAGTACTTC. It is translated as CASSQEIGLAGTYEQYF.

Concerning this clone: Distinct nucleotide sequences in the sample also encode this CDR3. CDR3 nucleotides: TGTGCCAGCAGTCTATACTACGAGCAGTACTTC. This gives the protein CASSLYYEQYF. The chain has TRBV12-3 or TRBV12-4 and TRBJ2-7; D unresolved. Trimming cost V 5 bases and J 3 bases, with 5 bases left between them. The CDR3 has 11 residues.

The chain employs TRBV2 and TRBJ2-7; 8 bases agree with TRBD1. CDR3 length: 14 residues. Trimming cost V 8 bases and J 0 bases; bases outside gene matches: 6. In germline, CDR1 is SNHLY, CDR2 FYNNEI. CDR3 in DNA: TGTGCCAGCGGCCAGGGGGCGGGCTCCTACGAGCAGTACTTC. It yields the protein CASGQGAGSYEQYF.